These 26 T cell receptor beta chains share one sample of origin, sequenced in a study of cytomegalovirus exposure and HLA in healthy donors. The study ran its PCR with 60 Vbeta and 13 Jbeta primers. The protocol was immunoSEQ multiplex PCR, while the TCRdb copy is restricted to in-frame clones and leaves out a portion. The table has about 120,000 clones, approximately 8.6% seen once. The sample taken for sequencing was PBMCs. The source is a woman aged 40 to 50 in good health and CMV-seropositive.

To note about this clone: The same CDR3 is also encoded by other DNA sequences in this sample. The V gene is TRBV10-3, the J gene TRBJ1-5; D gene ambiguous. This CDR3 has 12 amino acids. Trimming cost V 8 bases and J 5 bases, with 10 bases left between them. Germline V gives CDR1 ENHRY, CDR2 SYGVKD. CDR3 loop: CAISREDQPQHF. The CDR3 coding sequence is TGTGCCATCTCCCGAGAGGATCAGCCCCAGCATTTT.

The J gene is TRBJ2-1, the V gene TRBV5-1; D might be TRBD2 (6 bases). Germline V gene data show CDR1 as SGHRS and CDR2 as YFSETQ. The CDR3 is made up of 15 amino acids. Trimming stripped 0 bases from V and 6 bases from J, with 13 bases between. In DNA form, the CDR3 reads TGCGCCAGCAGCTTGGCCGGGGGTTTCCTCAATGAGCAGTTCTTC. Its protein is CASSLAGGFLNEQFF.

V gene TRBV9 combines with J gene TRBJ1-1, with D maybe TRBD1 (6 bases). V dropped 0 bases and J dropped 4 bases, with 10 bases sitting between them. This CDR3 region has 14 residues. CDR1 is SGDLS, CDR2 YYNGEE, per germline. CDR3: CASSVEGGGTEAFF. Here the CDR3 DNA reads TGTGCCAGCAGCGTAGAAGGGGGGGGCACTGAAGCTTTCTTT.

This clone was counted a few times. The chain combines TRBV9 with TRBJ2-6; TRBD2 is a possible D gene (5 bases). The V and J ends lost 7 bases and 1 base respectively, with 18 bases between them. This CDR3 is built from 17 residues. Per germline, CDR1 SGDLS and CDR2 YYNGEE. CDR3: CASQRTRALSGANVLTF. In nucleotides, the CDR3 is TGTGCCAGCCAGAGGACTCGAGCCCTTTCTGGGGCCAACGTCCTGACTTTC.

The chain couples TRBV5-4 to TRBJ2-1, with 8 positions matching TRBD2. CDR1 is SGHNT, CDR2 YYREEE, per germline (reference sequence). V shed 5 bases and J 0 bases; nucleotides not matched to a gene: 10. The CDR3 contains 17 residues. The CDR3 is CASSRSGGPSSYNEQFF. Written as DNA, the CDR3 is TGTGCCAGCAGTAGAAGCGGGGGCCCCAGCTCCTACAATGAGCAGTTCTTC.

This chain uses TRBV5-4 with TRBJ2-1, with TRBD1 as a possible D gene (5 bases). This CDR3 has 16 amino acids. V gave up 3 bases and J gave up 10 bases, with 23 bases separating them. The germline CDR1 and CDR2 sequences are SGHNT and YYREEE (reference sequence). CDR3 coding DNA: TGTGCCAGCAGCTACCCGAGACAGAGTAGGACCAAGGAGCAGTTCTTC. This sequence encodes CASSYPRQSRTKEQFF. Drawing the rest from reference TRBV5-4 and TRBJ2-1, the complete variable domain is ETGVTQSPTHLIKTRGQQVTLRCSSQSGHNTVSWYQQALGQGPQFIFQYYREEENGRGNFPPRFSGLQFPNYSSELNVNALELDDSALYLCASSYPRQSRTKEQFFGPGTRLTVL.

The rearrangement uses TRBV5-1 and TRBJ2-1, with D tentatively TRBD2 (5 bases). The CDR3 has 12 residues. Germline CDR1 and CDR2: SGHRS and YFSETQ. V was pared by 4 bases and J by 7 bases, with 9 bases between. The CDR3 is CASSRGSNEQFF. The CDR3 bases are TGCGCCAGCAGCCGGGGTAGTAATGAGCAGTTCTTC.

The J gene is TRBJ2-1, the V gene TRBV5-1, with D possibly TRBD1 on 5 matching bases. V was shortened by 0 bases and J by 4 bases, with 8 bases between the two germline ends. The CDR3 covers 14 residues. Germline lookup yields CDR1 SGHRS and CDR2 YFSETQ. CDR3 residues: CASSLEQEYNEQFF. Written as DNA, the CDR3 is TGCGCCAGCAGCTTGGAACAGGAGTACAATGAGCAGTTCTTC.

This clone appeared a few times. The chain uses TRBV5-4 and TRBJ1-1; 7 nucleotides line up with TRBD1. CDR3 length: 15 amino acids. The germline V gene has CDR1 SGHNT and CDR2 YYREEE (reference sequence). Unmatched junction bases numbered 5, after V lost 3 bases and J lost 0 bases. CDR3 loop: CASSSETGMNTEAFF. CDR3 nucleotide sequence: TGTGCCAGCAGCTCCGAGACAGGGATGAACACTGAAGCTTTCTTT.

This clone has only a few counts. The V call is TRBV13, the J call TRBJ2-7; D possibly corresponds to TRBD2 (6 bases). The CDR3 runs to 14 residues. CDR1 and CDR2 from the germline V gene are PRHDT and FYEKMQ (reference sequence). With 2 bases removed from V and 6 bases from J, the gap between germline ends came to 14 bases. The CDR3 region is CASSLSGGVGEQYF. CDR3 DNA sequence: TGTGCCAGCAGCTTAAGCGGAGGGGTCGGCGAGCAGTACTTC.

The rearrangement links TRBV5-1 to TRBJ1-5, with TRBD1 matching over 9 bases. After removal of 4 bases from V and 6 bases from J, the junction contained 14 bases not matched to a gene. Germline V gives CDR1 SGHRS, CDR2 YFSETQ. The length of the CDR3 is 17 residues. The DNA of the CDR3 is TGCGCCAGCAGCCTGGGGCCCGGGACAGGGTGGGGTCAGCCCCAGCATTTT. Translation gives CASSLGPGTGWGQPQHF.

The chain combines TRBV2 with TRBJ2-5, with 8 bases matching TRBD2. V lost 3 bases to trimming and J lost 11 bases; unmatched junction nucleotides: 2. This CDR3 comprises 11 residues. Germline V gene lookup returns CDR1 SNHLY and CDR2 FYNNEI. The CDR3 protein is CASSDGRGQYF. CDR3 nucleotide sequence: TGTGCCAGCAGTGACGGGAGGGGTCAGTACTTC.

The CDR3 nucleotides read TGTGCCACCAGCAGAGATAGTCGAAGGGGAAATGAAAAACTGTTTTTT. Its protein is CATSRDSRRGNEKLFF. V usage is TRBV15 and J usage is TRBJ1-4; a possible D gene is TRBD1 (5 bases). Germline-derived CDR1 and CDR2 are LNHNV and YYDKDF (reference sequence). The CDR3 has 16 residues. V lost 0 bases and J lost 5, with 13 bases in between.

This clone has just a few counts. The chain joins TRBV27 to TRBJ1-5; a possible D gene is TRBD1 (5 bases). Trimming left V 3 bases short and J 5 bases short, with 14 bases between. Germline V gives CDR1 MNHEY, CDR2 SMNVEV (reference sequence). The CDR3 sequence is 15 residues long. The DNA for the CDR3 is TGTGCCAGCAGTTTCGGGCGGGGGGGATATCAGCCCCAGCATTTT. Residues: CASSFGRGGYQPQHF.

This clone has only a few counts. The J gene is TRBJ2-5, the V gene TRBV7-8, with TRBD2 identical over 7 bases. The junction had 2 bases not matched to a gene; V was cut back by 5 bases and J by 2 bases. The CDR3 consists of 13 residues. Germline assignment: CDR1 SGHVS and CDR2 FQNEAQ. The CDR3: CASSLGGQETQYF. The CDR3 DNA reads as TGTGCCAGCAGCCTCGGGGGGCAAGAGACCCAGTACTTC.

This clone was seen more than once but under ten times. The chain uses TRBV19 and TRBJ2-7, with TRBD2 matching over 10 bases. Per the germline V gene, CDR1 is LNHDA and CDR2 is SQIVND (reference sequence). This CDR3 spans 13 amino acids. V lost 5 bases to trimming and J lost 6 bases; unmatched junction nucleotides: 4. The CDR3: CASSPWTSGEQYF. DNA for the CDR3: TGTGCCAGTAGTCCCTGGACTAGCGGCGAGCAGTACTTC.

The chain combines TRBV5-1 with TRBJ2-3; D might be TRBD1 (6 bases). The V end was cut by 0 bases, the J end by 3 bases, with 11 bases between. The CDR3 is 15 residues long. Germline V CDR1 and CDR2: SGHRS, YFSETQ. The CDR3 loop reads CASSLDRAGTDTQYF. The CDR3 DNA reads as TGCGCCAGCAGCTTGGACAGGGCTGGAACAGATACGCAGTATTTT. The full variable domain, rest sourced from reference TRBV5-1 and TRBJ2-3, is KAGVTQTPRYLIKTRGQQVTLSCSPISGHRSVSWYQQTPGQGLQFLFEYFSETQRNKGNFPGRFSGRQFSNSRSEMNVSTLELGDSALYLCASSLDRAGTDTQYFGPGTRLTVL.

This clone was observed a handful of times. The J gene is TRBJ2-7, the V gene TRBV10-2; 7 bases are shared with TRBD1. The CDR3 covers 12 residues. Looked up from germline, CDR1 is WSHSY and CDR2 is SAAADI. The junction had 5 bases not matched to a gene; V was cut back by 7 bases and J by 5 bases. The CDR3 loop reads CASTDRAHEQYF. In DNA, the CDR3 is TGCGCCAGCACAGACAGGGCCCACGAGCAGTACTTC.

There are a few counts of this clone. V is TRBV11-3 and J is TRBJ2-7; D possibly corresponds to TRBD1 (5 bases). CDR3 length: 17 amino acids. Trimming took 1 base from V and 2 from J, leaving 18 bases between them. Germline CDR1 and CDR2: SGHNT and YENEEA. CDR3 protein: CASSLATDSHPPYEQYF. CDR3 coding DNA: TGTGCCAGCAGCTTAGCCACCGACAGCCACCCCCCCTACGAGCAGTACTTC.

This clone was recorded a few times. The chain combines TRBV11-2 with TRBJ2-1, with 15 nucleotides matching TRBD2. The CDR3 loop spans 17 amino acids. The germline V gene encodes CDR1 SGHAT and CDR2 FQNNGV. V lost 1 base to trimming and J lost 6 bases; unmatched junction nucleotides: 4. The CDR3 sequence is CASSLGRTSGGANEQFF. CDR3 in DNA: TGTGCCAGCAGCTTAGGTCGGACTAGCGGGGGGGCCAATGAGCAGTTCTTC.

The sample holds a few counts of this clone. The chain uses TRBV6-5 and TRBJ2-7; TRBD1 is a possible D gene (6 bases). In germline, CDR1 is MNHEY, CDR2 SVGAGI. The V gene lost 7 bases and the J gene lost 0 bases, with 13 bases spanning the gap. The CDR3 contains 14 residues. The CDR3 spells CASKGDTGSYEQYF. The CDR3 region has the DNA TGTGCCAGCAAAGGGGACACCGGCTCCTACGAGCAGTACTTC.

V usage is TRBV10-3 and J usage is TRBJ2-5; TRBD2 matches 10 bases. The V gene's germline CDR1 is ENHRY and CDR2 SYGVKD. The J segment lost 3 bases and the V segment lost 0 bases, leaving 7 bases of the junction unmatched. The CDR3 loop spans 17 amino acids. The CDR3 nucleotides read TGTGCCATCAGTGAGTCGAGGGCTAGCGGGGGTAAAGAGACCCAGTACTTC. Its translation is CAISESRASGGKETQYF.

This clone was counted only a few times. The genes are TRBV30 and TRBJ2-5, with TRBD1 matching over 11 bases. Matching the DNA end better, TRBJ2-7 makes the J call doubtful. Germline V gene sequence: CDR1 GTSNPN, CDR2 SVGIG (reference sequence). The CDR3 length is 16 residues. The CDR3 coding sequence is TGTGCCTGGAGTGTACGAGGGGGACAGGGGGGTTACGAGCAGTACTTC. It specifies CAWSVRGGQGGYEQYF.

The chain is built from TRBV30 and TRBJ1-1; D unclear. Germline CDR1 GTSNPN, CDR2 SVGIG (reference sequence). Trimming shortened V by 0 bases and J by 7 bases, and 12 bases separated the two germline ends. The CDR3 has 13 amino acids. Here the CDR3 reads CAWSVRFQVEAFF. The CDR3 region has the DNA TGTGCCTGGAGTGTACGTTTCCAGGTTGAAGCTTTCTTT.

This clone appeared once. CDR3 DNA: TGTGCCAGCAGTTTCTTCAAAAGGGGAGGTGAAAAACTGTTTTTT. It yields the protein CASSFFKRGGEKLFF. This chain joins TRBV6-5 and TRBJ1-4; D may be TRBD1 (5 bases). Germline CDR1 is MNHEY and CDR2 is SVGAGI. The length of the CDR3 is 15 residues. Deletions cut 4 bases from V and 7 bases from J, with 16 bases between.

This clone turned up a few times. This rearrangement joins TRBV7-8 to TRBJ2-7; 8 nucleotides line up with TRBD1. CDR1 SGHVS and CDR2 FQNEAQ come from the germline V gene. The trim removed 5 bases at V and 6 bases at J, leaving 12 bases unmatched. The CDR3 totals 15 residues. CDR3 nucleotides: TGTGCCAGCAGCCCTCGGGACAGGCAGATAGGCGAGCAGTACTTC. Translation gives CASSPRDRQIGEQYF.